This T cell receptor (beta chain) was documented in a study of cytomegalovirus exposure and HLA in healthy donors (dated by TCRdb to 2016 to 2017). For the study in its entirety: An earlier analysis of some 620 of the donors reported about 280 Gb of sequence data and 117 million unique TCR beta sequences obtained from about 170 million T cells. An early release that covered some 630 HLA-typed donors contained about 300 gigabases of sequencing data and roughly 84 million unique TCR sequences. The genetic ancestry cluster associated with self-reported Caucasian donors included 81% of the roughly 380 genotyped donors. The study aimed to test whether signatures of past pathogen exposure could be identified by cataloging public T cell receptors. The study profiled the T cell repertoires of hundreds of subjects by immunosequencing and related them to cytomegalovirus serostatus. In addition to the first cohort of 650 to 800 subjects, a separate validation cohort of approximately 120 different subjects was used. The study combined high-throughput TCR immunosequencing, statistical association of individual TCRs with disease status, and machine learning to predict cytomegalovirus infection status. To study patterns of TCR occurrence, a later analysis re-analyzed previously published TCR beta repertoires from 500 to 850 donors and added high-resolution HLA genotyping. The later analysis used no new phenotypic data to find candidate immune exposures, relying instead on TCR beta sequences and their occurrence across donors. An earlier analysis of 587 of the donors used high-throughput TCR beta sequencing to judge whether each TCR beta V gene segment behaved as functional or pseudogenic. Donor age, sex, ethnicity and CMV serostatus were collected together with the repertoire data. A later genetic analysis used genome-wide SNP genotypes for about three fifths of the 666 donors, treating that subset as a discovery cohort. Every discovery cohort repertoire had been produced on one sequencing platform. Class I and class II HLA loci were covered by the typing at four-digit resolution. The number of donors typed differed by locus, with roughly 629-640 for A, B, C, DRB1 and DQB1, more than 500 for DQA1, over 600 for DPA1, and around 460 for DPB1. About five DR-DQ haplotypes were treated as single units for association and clustering because of strong linkage in the cohort. Among 398 genotyped donors of the cohort, an average of about 240,000 unique TCR beta nucleotide sequences were sequenced per donor, around 18% of them non-productive. Findings and caveats that apply to the study as a whole: A later analysis found that TCR association rates varied across HLA loci, with DRB1 alleles showing the most associated TCRs and HLA-C alleles the fewest. For the cohort, immune exposure information was limited to CMV serostatus. Specific HLA alleles were associated with 16,951 TCR beta sequences at a false discovery rate of 0.05 in a later analysis. Only TCR beta chains were sequenced in this cohort, and the absence of alpha or paired-chain data limited detectable features. Three of the identified cytomegalovirus-associated TCR beta chains were confirmed in vitro to be specific for cytomegalovirus antigens. Across donors, most TCR sequences were observed very rarely, whereas some public TCRs were present in many individuals. Roughly uniform sequencing depth across donors was assumed in presence/absence analyses, although this assumption may not hold. The classifier was reported to diagnose cytomegalovirus status with high specificity and sensitivity in both the original cohort and the validation cohort. The earlier analysis of 587 of the donors excluded over 15 rarely observed V segments, including chromosome 9 orphons, because counts were too low. A later analysis found that HLA-associated TCR beta chains were more clonally expanded and had lower generation probabilities than equally common non-associated chains. Several of the top co-occurrence clusters appeared to be linked to parvovirus B19, influenza, CMV and Epstein-Barr virus, according to a later analysis. A group of highly shared sequence variants was considered likely to be a technical artifact of the sequencing pipeline. Some IMGT-functional V segments, including TRBV6-2 and TRBV6-3, could not be told apart with the 87-base-pair reads, so those segments were excluded. Linkage disequilibrium might explain the correlated functional status among segregating V segments, but an unknown experimental factor could not be ruled out. A further reported finding was that TCR beta sequences accurately predicted the HLA-A and HLA-B alleles for most subjects in the first cohort. HLA typing was unavailable for some donors at each locus, so association tests used only the typed subset. An earlier analysis of around 540 of the donors showed that most TCR beta V segments appeared in productive rearrangements either about 87% or about 30% of the time, which broadly matched IMGT annotations. The authors suggested that the approach could potentially be generalized to other disease states and immunological phenotypes. In the study, roughly 160 TCR beta chains were listed as associated with cytomegalovirus. V-gene and J-gene trimming of TCR beta chains was associated with a missense DCLRE1C variant in a later genetic analysis, and the association was replicated in an independent cohort. A later analysis found that most CMV-associated TCR beta chains appeared HLA-restricted, with HLA associations seemingly driven largely by CMV exposure. Assigning TCR associations to individual alleles was difficult when HLA alleles, especially DR and DQ, strongly co-occurred. A later genetic analysis reported fewer N-insertions in productive TCRs among donors in an Asian-associated ancestry cluster than the approximately 700-donor mean.

The cohort was made up of roughly 670 healthy bone marrow donors. At the time of sampling, every cohort member was nominally healthy, though immune exposures that went unrecorded were likely present. The donor was CMV seronegative and was included in the group of 352 seronegative cohort members. Every donor gave a peripheral blood sample, and the peripheral blood mononuclear cells from that sample were used for TCR beta sequencing. The Qiagen DNeasy Blood Extraction Kit was used to extract genomic DNA from the blood cell samples. Library method: the immunoSEQ multiplex PCR assay. A mixture of 60 forward primers for TCR Vbeta segments and 13 reverse primers for TCR Jbeta segments was used in the multiplex PCR. Amplification of the CDR3 region of rearranged TCR beta genes was performed with a multiplex PCR assay on genomic DNA. On the Illumina HiSeq System, the amplified TCR beta libraries were sequenced as 87-base-pair reads. On the study's bioinformatics: A later analysis counted 65 million to 90 million unique TCR beta chains across the 550 to 700 repertoires, and about 10 million of these chains were shared by at least two donors. Raw reads were error-corrected and collapsed into unique sequences with a nearest-neighbor algorithm that merged closely related sequences to remove PCR and sequencing errors. Alignment of CDR3 sequences to IMGT reference sequences was used to assign V, D and J gene segments. For a sequence to be retained, a match of at least six nucleotides to both a V gene segment and a J gene segment was required. Rearrangements were called productive when the CDR3 lacked stop codons and stayed in frame with V and J; all others were non-productive. Following IMGT convention, CDR3 was defined as the stretch from the second conserved V-encoded cysteine to the conserved J-encoded phenylalanine. The earlier analysis of about 640 of the donors excluded any sequence lacking an unambiguous match to a single V gene segment. An earlier analysis of approximately 590 of the donors classified V segments as functional when productive rearrangements were above 56.7% and as segregating when the standard deviation between donors was above 5%. A statistical classification framework was developed to diagnose cytomegalovirus status using the catalog of TCR beta chain sequences. A later analysis assigned V and J genes by comparing TCR nucleotide sequences with IMGT/GENE-DB human TR gene sequences. A later analysis assigned CDR3 sequences and most-parsimonious VDJ recombination scenarios with the TCRdist pipeline. In a later analysis, every TCR beta chain was defined by the combination of its CDR3 amino acid sequence and its V-gene family, and reads without a unique V-gene family were dropped. As a way to deal with suspected cross-contamination and a sequencing artifact, a later analysis dropped 450 to 700 nucleotide sequences that were highly shared and had low generation probability. In a later analysis, a clonal expansion index was calculated for each public chain from normalized within-repertoire ranks of inferred template counts. A later analysis computed generation probabilities with a VDJ recombination model fitted to out-of-frame rearrangements, and checked the results against IGoR. In a later analysis, TCR-TCR, TCR-HLA and TCR-CMV co-occurrence was scored with hypergeometric tests, and a repertoire-size bias correction was applied to TCR pairs. To estimate false discovery rates, a later analysis permuted the HLA or CMV assignments 20 times. In a later analysis, co-occurring TCRs were grouped using DBSCAN, with TCRdist sequence similarity added in when clustering inside HLA-allele-positive subsets. Repertoires with fewer than 30,000 or more than 120,000 public chains, plus five repertoires with anomalous nucleotide sharing, were excluded from co-occurrence clustering. In its TCRdb copy, this immuneACCESS table keeps in-frame sequences only and misses some clones. Where compared with another copy, unresolved V genes explain less than half of these, and the others have no known cause. V and J calls and clone size are as listed in that table; D and trimming were resolved from the DNA. The sample profile shows around 45,000 clones; under 75% of them were found once. The top ten clonotypes cover 5% to 6.5% of the sample.

CDR1 MNHNY and CDR2 SVGAGI were looked up in the germline V gene (reference sequence). Germline trimming amounts to 0 bases on V and 5 bases on J, with 6 as the count of junction bases outside the gene matches. The CDR3 covers 15 residues, taking in both the cysteine and the phenylalanine. Only the CDR3 portion is preserved as DNA: 45 bases, with reading frame beginning at the first base. Regarding this clone: Its cognate antigen has yet to be identified. The record has no base qualities; no much larger clone is one base away.

In this chain, TRBV6-6 is recombined with TRBJ1-1, and TRBD1 matches 7 of the central bases. The sequenced sample was PBMCs. The TCR originated in a man aged 30 to 39 in good health and CMV-seronegative. The DNA is as follows: TGTGCCAGCAGTTACTCGGAGGGGGCGCGGACTGAAGCTTTCTTT. This yields the protein CASSYSEGARTEAFF.